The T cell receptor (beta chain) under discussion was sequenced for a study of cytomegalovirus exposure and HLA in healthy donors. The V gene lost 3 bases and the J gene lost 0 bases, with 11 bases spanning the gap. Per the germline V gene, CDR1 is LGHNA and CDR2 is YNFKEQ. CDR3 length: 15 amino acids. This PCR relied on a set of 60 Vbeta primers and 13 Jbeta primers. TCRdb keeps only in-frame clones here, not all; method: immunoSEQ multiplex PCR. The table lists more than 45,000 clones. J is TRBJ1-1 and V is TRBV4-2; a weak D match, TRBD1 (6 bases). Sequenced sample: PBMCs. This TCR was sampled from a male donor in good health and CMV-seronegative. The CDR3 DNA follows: TGTGCCAGCAGCCAGGGACACTCGGTGAACACTGAAGCTTTCTTT. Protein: CASSQGHSVNTEAFF.